A selection of T cell receptor beta chains follows, all from one sample in a study of regulatory T cells in long-lasting Graves disease. Each CDR3 protein is one row after TCRdb ran MiXCR on the multiplex PCR reads. The sample holds some 450,000 distinct CDR3 sequences; around 24% are singletons and the top ten take roughly 30%. The material sequenced was peripheral blood mononuclear cells (PBMCs), taken when the disease was refractory, from a patient treated with antithyroid drugs. The origin of the receptors is a female donor with Graves disease. The CDR3 runs from the conserved cysteine through the conserved F or W.

j_gene	v_gene	CDR3aa
TRBJ2-2	TRBV6-6	CASSYSTGTTGELFF
TRBJ1-5	TRBV20-1	CSARAPEGGQPQHF
TRBJ1-1	TRBV20-1	CSIRQAGTLEASF
TRBJ2-1	TRBV7-2	CASSLSTSGRTNEQFF
TRBJ2-4	TRBV12-3/TRBV12-4	CASRSQGFGNIQYF
TRBJ1-6	TRBV20-1	CSARDRVSPLHF
TRBJ2-7	TRBV5-1	CASSLTGTTPYEQYF
TRBJ2-7	TRBV29-1	CSALLQGRDEQYF
TRBJ1-2	TRBV29-1	CSVNRDEGYTF
TRBJ2-1	TRBV28	CASSWPYPQSSYNEQFF
TRBJ2-5	TRBV19	CASSPTTGPGETQYF
TRBJ2-3	TRBV19	CASRRATTDTQYF
TRBJ2-1	TRBV20-1	CSARVKGLAGVNNEQFF
TRBJ2-2	TRBV29-1	CSAEDSFTGELFF
TRBJ2-2	TRBV7-9	CASSLDGDPPWNTGELFF
TRBJ2-7	TRBV7-2	CASSLELAIAEQYF
TRBJ1-4	TRBV10-3	CAISEGGSEKLFF
TRBJ1-6	TRBV5-1	CASSLLTVSLDSPLHF
TRBJ2-6	TRBV20-1	CSARGSYSGANVLTF
TRBJ2-2	TRBV19	CASSIELTGELFF
TRBJ2-2	TRBV5-1	CASSPVPGQGAGELFF
TRBJ2-2	TRBV2	CASKTSGANTGELFF
TRBJ2-1	TRBV24-1	CATSDRTSGRGDEQFF
TRBJ2-7	TRBV28	CASSHDGAEQYF
TRBJ2-2	TRBV20-1	CSARAEGEGTGELFF
TRBJ1-1	TRBV29-1	CSVVGFGALEAFF
TRBJ2-7	TRBV6-2/TRBV6-3	CASSYSRTSGFYEQYF
TRBJ2-7	TRBV24-1	CATSEAGSYEQYF
TRBJ1-3	TRBV27	CATATRLDSGNTIYF
TRBJ1-2	TRBV5-1	CASSKIWAQTDGYTF
TRBJ2-7	TRBV29-1	CSVGSRNHEQYF
TRBJ2-7	TRBV19	CASSIRPWQGTSYEQYF
TRBJ1-3	TRBV28	CASSRSGTFRNTIYF